Shown below are 21 T cell receptor beta chains from a single sample sequenced in a study of blood T cell repertoires in COVID-19. The protocol was immunoSEQ multiplex PCR, while the TCRdb copy is restricted to in-frame clones and leaves out a portion. The profile covers around 160,000 clones, with 75% to 85% appearing a single time and roughly 8.8% taken by the ten largest. Sequencing was carried out using peripheral blood. Receptors were obtained from a human donor with acute or convalescent COVID-19. The donor label of this sample is uncertain.

The genes are TRBV6-5 and TRBJ2-5; 7 bases match TRBD1. The CDR3 has 13 amino acids. V was pared by 6 bases and J by 3 bases, with 4 bases of the junction left unmatched. CDR1 MNHEY and CDR2 SVGAGI come from the germline V gene. The chain's CDR3 is CASSPGTEETQYF. The CDR3 coding sequence is TGTGCCAGCAGCCCCGGGACAGAAGAGACCCAGTACTTC.

This chain links TRBV7-9 with TRBJ1-5; a possible D gene is TRBD1 (6 bases). Trimming took off 5 bases at V and 2 bases at J, with 13 bases between the two ends. The CDR3 consists of 15 residues. CDR1 and CDR2 from the germline V gene are SEHNR and FQNEAQ (reference sequence). Here the CDR3 reads CASSPREGGNQPQHF. Here the CDR3 DNA reads TGTGCCAGCAGCCCCCGGGAGGGGGGCAATCAGCCCCAGCATTTT.

V is TRBV7-9 and J is TRBJ1-4; TRBD1 agrees at 9 bases. This CDR3 comprises 15 residues. The germline V gene encodes CDR1 SEHNR and CDR2 FQNEAQ (reference sequence). Trimming removed 5 bases from V and 6 bases from J; junction bases left unmatched: 7. In nucleotides, the CDR3 is TGTGCCAGCAGCCTACCGGGACAGGGACATGAAAAACTGTTTTTT. This codes for CASSLPGQGHEKLFF.

This clone was seen a few times. The chain combines TRBV10-2 with TRBJ2-7; D perhaps matches TRBD2 (6 bases). The germline V gene has CDR1 WSHSY and CDR2 SAAADI. Trimming pared 7 bases from V and 4 bases from J, leaving 20 bases between. The CDR3 length is 15 residues. CDR3 amino acids: CASTPGLPAGYEQYV. For the CDR3, the DNA is TGCGCCAGCACACCGGGACTCCCCGCGGGTTACGAGCAGTACGTC.

Only a few counts were recorded for this clone. This chain joins TRBV11-2 and TRBJ2-1, with D perhaps TRBD2 (5 bases). The CDR3 contains 19 residues. V lost 5 bases and J 4 bases, leaving 27 bases between the germline ends. The V gene's germline CDR1 is SGHAT and CDR2 FQNNGV. In DNA, the CDR3 is TGTGCCAGCAGCCCCTTTAGCGTGAGACCCACCCCACTATACAATGAGCAGTTCTTC. Its translation: CASSPFSVRPTPLYNEQFF.

The rearrangement links TRBV11-2 to TRBJ2-7; D might be TRBD2 (5 bases). Trimming cost V 3 bases and J 1 base, with 7 bases left between them. The CDR3 runs to 13 residues. Germline-derived CDR1 and CDR2 are SGHAT and FQNNGV. CDR3 amino acids: CASSLGSSYEQYV. The CDR3 region has the DNA TGTGCCAGCAGCTTGGGGAGTTCCTACGAGCAGTACGTC.

The chain uses TRBV6-5 and TRBJ1-6; 7 nucleotides agree with TRBD1. Germline V gene data show CDR1 as MNHEY and CDR2 as SVGAGI. This CDR3 is 13 amino acids long. The junction had 4 bases not matched to a gene; V was cut back by 4 bases and J by 10 bases. Here the CDR3 DNA reads TGTGCCAGCAGTTTGACAGGGAAATCACCCCTCCACTTT. This encodes CASSLTGKSPLHF.

This clone occurred a few times. V and J are TRBV14 and TRBJ1-2; TRBD1 might be the D (5 bases). CDR1 SGHDN and CDR2 FVKESK come from the germline V gene. The CDR3 consists of 14 residues. V was pared by 4 bases and J by 6 bases, with 15 bases between. The CDR3 bases are TGTGCCAGCAGCCCCCTGGCAGGGCCGGATGGCTACACCTTC. This gives the protein CASSPLAGPDGYTF.

The CDR3, as DNA: TGCGCCAGCAGCTTGGGTTGGAGTGGAGGGACAGGCAATTCACCCCTCCACTTT. It specifies CASSLGWSGGTGNSPLHF. The chain carries TRBV5-1 and TRBJ1-6, with 8 positions matching TRBD1. The CDR3 covers 18 residues. J lost 7 bases, V lost 0 bases, and 12 bases had no gene match. CDR1 and CDR2 from the germline V gene are SGHRS and YFSETQ.

This CDR3 is CASTDPGGGYTF. In DNA, the CDR3 is TGTGCCAGCACCGACCCCGGGGGGGGCTACACCTTC. This sequence joins TRBV2 and TRBJ1-2; D perhaps matches TRBD1 (5 bases). CDR1 SNHLY and CDR2 FYNNEI come from the germline V gene. The germline V and J ends were trimmed by 7 bases and 8 bases, with 14 bases remaining between them. The CDR3 is 12 amino acids.

This clone was picked up one time. The chain uses TRBV30 and TRBJ1-4; tentative D call: TRBD1 (5 bases). The CDR3 consists of 14 residues. CDR1 and CDR2 (germline): GTSNPN, SVGIG (reference sequence). V was cut by 0 bases and J by 3 bases, with 8 bases left in between. In DNA form, the CDR3 reads TGTGCCTGGAGTGTAGACAGCCCTAATGAAAAACTGTTTTTT. Protein: CAWSVDSPNEKLFF.

This clone has a handful of counts. This chain uses TRBV18 with TRBJ2-3; D remains unclear. V dropped 2 bases and J dropped 0 bases, with 15 bases sitting between them. This CDR3 comprises 17 residues. Germline CDR1 is KGHSH and CDR2 is LQKENI. This chain's CDR3 is CASSPKRSSSSTDTQYF. CDR3 coding DNA: TGTGCCAGCTCACCAAAAAGAAGTAGCTCTAGCACAGATACGCAGTATTTT. The variable domain in full, completed from reference TRBV18 and TRBJ2-3, reads NAGVMQNPRHLVRRRGQEARLRCSPMKGHSHVYWYRQLPEEGLKFMVYLQKENIIDESGMPKERFSAEFPKEGPSILRIQQVVRGDSAAYFCASSPKRSSSSTDTQYFGPGTRLTVL.

This chain's CDR3 is CASSPGRNGRSTEAFF. The DNA for the CDR3 is TGTGCCAGCAGCCCAGGGCGGAACGGGCGGAGCACTGAAGCTTTCTTT. The chain combines TRBV11-3 with TRBJ1-1; D may be TRBD1 (5 bases). The germline V and J ends were trimmed by 5 bases and 4 bases, with 20 bases remaining between them. CDR3 length: 16 residues. CDR1 SGHNT and CDR2 YENEEA come from the germline V gene.

The gene calls are TRBV7-3 and TRBJ2-1; 7 bases are shared with TRBD1. The CDR3 sequence is 15 residues long. Per germline, CDR1 SGHTA and CDR2 FQGTGA. The junction had 8 bases not matched to a gene; V was cut back by 5 bases and J by 4 bases. CDR3 sequence: CASSIDRASYNEQFF. The CDR3 DNA follows: TGTGCCAGCAGCATCGACAGGGCCTCTTACAATGAGCAGTTCTTC.

A few counts support this clone. The J gene is TRBJ1-2, the V gene TRBV30, with TRBD1 matching over 7 bases. CDR1 is GTSNPN, CDR2 SVGIG, per germline (reference sequence). V was pared by 5 bases and J by 2 bases, with 11 bases of the junction left unmatched. This CDR3 has 15 residues. CDR3 DNA sequence: TGTGCCTGGTTCCTTACAGGGGCAGGGAACTATGGCTACACCTTC. This translates into CAWFLTGAGNYGYTF.

The chain is built from TRBV6-5 and TRBJ2-3, with TRBD1 identical over 8 bases. Trimming at V came to 5 bases and at J to 4 bases, leaving 5 bases not matched to a gene. The germline CDR1 and CDR2 sequences are MNHEY and SVGAGI. The CDR3 totals 14 residues. CDR3 nucleotide sequence: TGTGCCAGCAGTCGGGACAGGCCGTCAGATACGCAGTATTTT. This codes for CASSRDRPSDTQYF.

The rearrangement uses TRBV12-3 or TRBV12-4 and TRBJ2-2; the D is unclear. The CDR3 is made up of 11 amino acids. V dropped 5 bases and J dropped 9 bases, with 7 bases sitting between them. The CDR3: CASSSARELFF. CDR3 sequence (DNA): TGTGCCAGCAGTAGCGCGCGGGAGCTGTTTTTT.

The V gene is TRBV27, the J gene TRBJ1-1; no clear D gene. Germline CDR1 MNHEY, CDR2 SMNVEV (reference sequence). This CDR3 has 14 amino acids. The germline V and J ends were trimmed by 6 bases and 0 bases, with 11 bases remaining between them. CDR3 DNA sequence: TGTGCCAGCAGCTCCCGGACTGTGAACACTGAAGCTTTCTTT. Encoded protein: CASSSRTVNTEAFF.

The chain has TRBV5-1 and TRBJ1-2, with a weak D call TRBD1 (5 bases). V lost 4 bases, J lost 4 bases, and 14 bases lay in between. Germline CDR1 reads SGHRS; CDR2 reads YFSETQ. The CDR3 contains 14 residues. The CDR3 spells CASSLGAFSYGYTF. The CDR3 DNA reads TGCGCCAGCAGCCTAGGGGCCTTCTCCTATGGCTACACCTTC.

V gene TRBV25-1 combines with J gene TRBJ2-7; perhaps TRBD2 as D (5 bases). The V end lost 4 bases, the J end lost 2 bases, and 6 bases lay between the germline ends. Germline lookup yields CDR1 MGHDK and CDR2 SYGVNS. CDR3 length: 12 residues. In DNA form, the CDR3 reads TGTGCCAGCAGTGGAGGGCCCTACGAGCAGTACTTC. Its translation: CASSGGPYEQYF.

This chain joins TRBV4-1 and TRBJ2-2, with D possibly TRBD1 on 6 matching bases. Germline V gene lookup returns CDR1 MGHRA and CDR2 YSYEKL. The V gene lost 4 bases and the J gene lost 4 bases, with 13 bases spanning the gap. The CDR3 is made up of 15 amino acids. Written as DNA, the CDR3 is TGCGCCAGCAGCCGCTCCGGGACATTCACCGGGGAGCTGTTTTTT. Translation gives CASSRSGTFTGELFF.